The present entry profiles one TCR beta chain with its context. The sample originates from a study of T cell changes during pregnancy in multiple sclerosis. Germline loops: CDR1 LGHNA, CDR2 YNFKEQ. With 3 bases removed from V and 4 bases from J, the gap between germline ends came to 6 bases. The CDR3 sequence is 12 residues long. Clones were read by immunoSEQ multiplex PCR, and TCRdb kept only the in-frame ones, dropping some. The table has around 78,000 clones, around 93% seen once; the top ten hold approximately 2.5%. This sequence was found in a female donor with multiple sclerosis, enrolled in a pregnancy study. V and J are TRBV4-2 and TRBJ1-1; D uncertain. This sample comprised peripheral blood, obtained in the second trimester of pregnancy. This CDR3 reads CASSQGVTEAFF. CDR3 in DNA: TGTGCCAGCAGCCAGGGAGTCACTGAAGCTTTCTTT.